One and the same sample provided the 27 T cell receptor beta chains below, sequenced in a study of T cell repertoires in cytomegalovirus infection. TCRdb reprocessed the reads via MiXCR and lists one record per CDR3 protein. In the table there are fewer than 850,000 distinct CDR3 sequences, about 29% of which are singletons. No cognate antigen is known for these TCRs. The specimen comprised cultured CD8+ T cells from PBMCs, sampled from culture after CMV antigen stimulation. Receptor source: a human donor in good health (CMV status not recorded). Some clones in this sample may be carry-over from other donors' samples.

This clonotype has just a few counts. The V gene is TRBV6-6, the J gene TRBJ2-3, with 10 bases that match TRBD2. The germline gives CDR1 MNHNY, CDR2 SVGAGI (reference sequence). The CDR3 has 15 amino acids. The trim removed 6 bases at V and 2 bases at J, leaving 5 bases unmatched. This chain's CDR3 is CASSLLAGNTDTQYF. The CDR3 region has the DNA TGTGCCAGCAGCTTACTAGCGGGGAACACAGATACGCAGTATTTT.

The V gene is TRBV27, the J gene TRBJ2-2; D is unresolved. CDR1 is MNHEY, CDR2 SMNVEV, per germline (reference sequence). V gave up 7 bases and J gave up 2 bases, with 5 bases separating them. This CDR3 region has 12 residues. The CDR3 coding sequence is TGTGCCAGCATTAACAACACCGGGGAGCTGTTTTTT. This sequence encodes CASINNTGELFF.

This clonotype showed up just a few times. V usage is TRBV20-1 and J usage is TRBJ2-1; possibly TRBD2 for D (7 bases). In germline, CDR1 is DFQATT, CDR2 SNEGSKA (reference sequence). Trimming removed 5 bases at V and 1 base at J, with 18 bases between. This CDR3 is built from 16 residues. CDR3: CSAGLKGGVSYNEQFF. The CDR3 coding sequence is TGCAGTGCTGGTCTAAAAGGGGGGGTTTCCTACAATGAGCAGTTCTTC.

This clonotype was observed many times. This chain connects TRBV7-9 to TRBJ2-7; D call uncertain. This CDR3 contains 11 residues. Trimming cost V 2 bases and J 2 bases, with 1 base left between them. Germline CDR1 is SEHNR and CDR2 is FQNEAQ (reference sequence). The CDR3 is CASSLTYEQYF. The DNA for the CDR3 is TGTGCCAGCAGCTTAACCTACGAGCAGTACTTC.

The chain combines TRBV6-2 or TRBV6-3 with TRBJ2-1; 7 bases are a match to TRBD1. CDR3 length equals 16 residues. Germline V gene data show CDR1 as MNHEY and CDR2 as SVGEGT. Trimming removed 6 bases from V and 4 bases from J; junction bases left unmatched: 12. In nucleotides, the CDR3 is TGTGCCAGCAGCCATATCGGACAGGTTCCTTACAATGAGCAGTTCTTC. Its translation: CASSHIGQVPYNEQFF.

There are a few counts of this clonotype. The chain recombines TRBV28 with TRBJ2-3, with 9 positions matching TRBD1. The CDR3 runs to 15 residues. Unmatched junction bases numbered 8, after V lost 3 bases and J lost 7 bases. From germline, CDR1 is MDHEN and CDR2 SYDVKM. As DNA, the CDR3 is TGTGCCAGCAGTTTTTGGGGACAGGGAGTACATACGCAGTATTTT. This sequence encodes CASSFWGQGVHTQYF.

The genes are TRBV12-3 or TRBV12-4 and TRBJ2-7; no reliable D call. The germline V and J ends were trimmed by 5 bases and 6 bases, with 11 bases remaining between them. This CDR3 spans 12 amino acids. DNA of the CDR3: TGTGCCAGCAGTCTCCCGGCCCTCGAGCAGTACTTC. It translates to CASSLPALEQYF.

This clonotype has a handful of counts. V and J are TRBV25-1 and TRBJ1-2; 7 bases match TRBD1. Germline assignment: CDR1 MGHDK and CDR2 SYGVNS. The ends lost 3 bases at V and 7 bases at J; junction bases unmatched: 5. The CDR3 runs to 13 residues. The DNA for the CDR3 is TGTGCCAGCAGTGATGGACAGGCGATTGGCTACACCTTC. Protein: CASSDGQAIGYTF.

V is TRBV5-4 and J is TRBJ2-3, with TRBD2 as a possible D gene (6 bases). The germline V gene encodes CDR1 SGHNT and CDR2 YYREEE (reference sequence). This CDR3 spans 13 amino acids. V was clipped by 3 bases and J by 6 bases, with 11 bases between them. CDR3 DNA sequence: TGTGCCAGCAGCTGGGACTCCCCGGATACGCAGTATTTT. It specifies CASSWDSPDTQYF. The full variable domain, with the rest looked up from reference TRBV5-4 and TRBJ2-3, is ETGVTQSPTHLIKTRGQQVTLRCSSQSGHNTVSWYQQALGQGPQFIFQYYREEENGRGNFPPRFSGLQFPNYSSELNVNALELDDSALYLCASSWDSPDTQYFGPGTRLTVL.

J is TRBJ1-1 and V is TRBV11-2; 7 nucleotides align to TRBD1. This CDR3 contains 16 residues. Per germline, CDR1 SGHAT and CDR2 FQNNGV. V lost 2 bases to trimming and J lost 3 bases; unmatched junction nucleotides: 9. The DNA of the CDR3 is TGTGCCAGCAGCTTATGGCAGCGGCAGGGGGACACTGAAGCTTTCTTT. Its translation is CASSLWQRQGDTEAFF.

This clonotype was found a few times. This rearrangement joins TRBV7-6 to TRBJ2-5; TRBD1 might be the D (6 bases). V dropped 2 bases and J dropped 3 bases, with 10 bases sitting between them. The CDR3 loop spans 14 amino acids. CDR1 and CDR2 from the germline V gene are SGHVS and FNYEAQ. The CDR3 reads CASSLLSGEETQYF. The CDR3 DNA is TGTGCCAGCAGCTTACTTTCAGGGGAAGAGACCCAGTACTTC. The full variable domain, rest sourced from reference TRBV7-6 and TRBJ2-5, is GAGVSQSPRYKVTKRGQDVALRCDPISGHVSLYWYRQALGQGPEFLTYFNYEAQQDKSGLPNDRFSAERPEGSISTLTIQRTEQRDSAMYRCASSLLSGEETQYFGPGTRLLVL.

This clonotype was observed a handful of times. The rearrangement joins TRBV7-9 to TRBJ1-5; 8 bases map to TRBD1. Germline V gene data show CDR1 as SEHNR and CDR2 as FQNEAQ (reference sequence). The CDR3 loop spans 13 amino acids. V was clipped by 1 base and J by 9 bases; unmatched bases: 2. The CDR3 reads CASSLGQGRPQHF. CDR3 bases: TGTGCCAGCAGCTTAGGACAGGGGAGGCCCCAGCATTTT.

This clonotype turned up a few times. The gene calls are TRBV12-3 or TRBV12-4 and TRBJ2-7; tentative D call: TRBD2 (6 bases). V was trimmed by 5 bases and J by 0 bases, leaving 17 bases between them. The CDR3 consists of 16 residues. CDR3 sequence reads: CASSPSPSDYSYEQYF. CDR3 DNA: TGTGCCAGCAGTCCCTCCCCCTCGGACTACTCCTACGAGCAGTACTTC.

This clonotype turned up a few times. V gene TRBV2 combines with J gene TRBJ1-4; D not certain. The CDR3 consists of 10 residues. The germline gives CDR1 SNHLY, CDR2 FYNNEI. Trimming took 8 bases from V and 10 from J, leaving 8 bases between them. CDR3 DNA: TGTGCCAGCGAGGCCGGAAAACTGTTTTTT. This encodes CASEAGKLFF.

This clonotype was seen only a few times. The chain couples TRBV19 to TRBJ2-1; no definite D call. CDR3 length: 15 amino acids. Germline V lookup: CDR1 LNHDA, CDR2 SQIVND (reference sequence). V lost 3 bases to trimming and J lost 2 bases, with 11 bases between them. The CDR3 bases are TGTGCCAGTAGTATGGCCCCGCCTACCTACAATGAGCAGTTCTTC. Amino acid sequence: CASSMAPPTYNEQFF. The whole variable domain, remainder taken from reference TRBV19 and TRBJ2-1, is DGGITQSPKYLFRKEGQNVTLSCEQNLNHDAMYWYRQDPGQGLRLIYYSQIVNDFQKGDIAEGYSVSREKKESFPLTVTSAQKNPTAFYLCASSMAPPTYNEQFFGPGTRLTVL.

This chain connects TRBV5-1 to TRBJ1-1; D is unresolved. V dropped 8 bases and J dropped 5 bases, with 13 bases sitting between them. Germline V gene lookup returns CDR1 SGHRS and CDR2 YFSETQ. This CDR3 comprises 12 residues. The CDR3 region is CASLGDATEAFF. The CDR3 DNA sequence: TGCGCCAGTTTAGGTGACGCGACTGAAGCTTTCTTT.

CDR3 region: CASGGGARNEQFF. The DNA of the CDR3 is TGTGCCAGCGGCGGGGGGGCCAGAAATGAGCAGTTCTTC. The chain combines TRBV9 with TRBJ2-1; TRBD2 aligns across 9 bases. After removal of 7 bases from V and 7 bases from J, the junction contained 6 bases not matched to a gene. Germline lookup yields CDR1 SGDLS and CDR2 YYNGEE. This CDR3 spans 13 amino acids.

DNA for the CDR3: TGTGCCAGCGGTCCTTGGGGCAATCAGCCCCAGCATTTT. It codes for CASGPWGNQPQHF. The rearrangement uses TRBV27 and TRBJ1-5; D remains ambiguous. V was shortened by 8 bases and J by 2 bases, with 10 bases between the two germline ends. This CDR3 spans 13 amino acids. CDR1 and CDR2 (germline): MNHEY, SMNVEV (reference sequence).

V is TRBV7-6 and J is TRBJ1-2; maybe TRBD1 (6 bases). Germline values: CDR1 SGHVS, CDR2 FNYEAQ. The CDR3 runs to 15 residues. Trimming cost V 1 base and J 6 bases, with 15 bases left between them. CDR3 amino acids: CASSLGTAAGDGYTF. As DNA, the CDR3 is TGTGCCAGCAGCTTAGGGACAGCCGCGGGGGATGGCTACACCTTC. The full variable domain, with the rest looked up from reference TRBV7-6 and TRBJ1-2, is GAGVSQSPRYKVTKRGQDVALRCDPISGHVSLYWYRQALGQGPEFLTYFNYEAQQDKSGLPNDRFSAERPEGSISTLTIQRTEQRDSAMYRCASSLGTAAGDGYTFGSGTRLTVV.

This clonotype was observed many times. The CDR3 sequence: CASSPAGETQYF. Written as DNA, the CDR3 is TGTGCCAGCAGCCCTGCCGGGGAGACCCAGTACTTC. V and J are TRBV7-6 and TRBJ2-5; D ambiguous. Germline values: CDR1 SGHVS, CDR2 FNYEAQ. With 5 bases removed from V and 5 bases from J, the gap between germline ends came to 9 bases. This CDR3 is 12 amino acids long.

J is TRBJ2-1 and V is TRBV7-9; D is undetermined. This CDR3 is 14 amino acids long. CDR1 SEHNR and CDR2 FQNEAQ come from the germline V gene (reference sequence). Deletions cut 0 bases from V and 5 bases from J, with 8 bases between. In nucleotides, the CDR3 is TGTGCCAGCAGCTTAGCTGGAAGTCACAATGAGCAGTTCTTC. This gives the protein CASSLAGSHNEQFF.

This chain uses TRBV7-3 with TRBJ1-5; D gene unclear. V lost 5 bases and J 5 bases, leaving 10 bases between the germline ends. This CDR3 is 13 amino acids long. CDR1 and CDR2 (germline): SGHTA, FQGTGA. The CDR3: CASSRSGDQPQHF. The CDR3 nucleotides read TGTGCCAGCAGCCGATCTGGGGATCAGCCCCAGCATTTT.

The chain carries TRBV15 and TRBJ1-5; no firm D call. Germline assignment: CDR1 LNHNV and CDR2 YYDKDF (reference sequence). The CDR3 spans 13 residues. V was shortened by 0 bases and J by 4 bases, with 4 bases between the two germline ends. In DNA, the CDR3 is TGTGCCACCAGCAGAGAACTAAATCAGCCCCAGCATTTT. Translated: CATSRELNQPQHF.

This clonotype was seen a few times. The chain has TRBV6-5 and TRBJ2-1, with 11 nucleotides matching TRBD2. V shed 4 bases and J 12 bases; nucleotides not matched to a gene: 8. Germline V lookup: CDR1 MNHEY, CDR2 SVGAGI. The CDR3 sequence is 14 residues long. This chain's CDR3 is CASSSPSGGPRQFF. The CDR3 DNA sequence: TGTGCCAGCAGTTCCCCTAGCGGGGGGCCGAGGCAGTTCTTC.

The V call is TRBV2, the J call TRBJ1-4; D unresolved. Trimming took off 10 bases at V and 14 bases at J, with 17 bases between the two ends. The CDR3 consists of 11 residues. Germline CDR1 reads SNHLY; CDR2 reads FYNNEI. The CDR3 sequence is CATKTSLSLFF. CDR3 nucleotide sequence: TGTGCCACCAAAACTTCTTTAAGTCTGTTTTTT.

The CDR3 sequence: CASCLRTGGSYEQYF. The CDR3 coding sequence is TGTGCCAGCTGTCTCAGGACAGGGGGCTCCTACGAGCAGTACTTC. The chain recombines TRBV27 with TRBJ2-7; TRBD1 matches at 10 bases. Per the germline V gene, CDR1 is MNHEY and CDR2 is SMNVEV (reference sequence). The CDR3 loop spans 15 amino acids. With V trimmed by 8 bases and J by 0 bases, 7 bases remained unmatched.

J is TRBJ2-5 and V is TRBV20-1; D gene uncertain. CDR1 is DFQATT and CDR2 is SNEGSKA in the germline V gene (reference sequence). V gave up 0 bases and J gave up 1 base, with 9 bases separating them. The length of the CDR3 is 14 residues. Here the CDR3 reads CSARDFPGQETQYF. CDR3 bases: TGCAGTGCTAGAGATTTCCCAGGCCAAGAGACCCAGTACTTC.